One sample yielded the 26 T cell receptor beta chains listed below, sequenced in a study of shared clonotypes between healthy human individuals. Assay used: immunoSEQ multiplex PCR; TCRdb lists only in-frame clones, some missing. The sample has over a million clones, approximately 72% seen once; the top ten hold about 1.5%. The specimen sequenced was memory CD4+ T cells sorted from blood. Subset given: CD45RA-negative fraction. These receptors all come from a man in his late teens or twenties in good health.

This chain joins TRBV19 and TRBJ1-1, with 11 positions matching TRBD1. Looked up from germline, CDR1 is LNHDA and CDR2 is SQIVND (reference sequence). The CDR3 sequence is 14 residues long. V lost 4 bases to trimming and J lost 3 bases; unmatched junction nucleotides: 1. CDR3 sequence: CASSTDRGHTEAFF. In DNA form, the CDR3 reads TGTGCCAGTAGTACGGACAGGGGGCACACTGAAGCTTTCTTT. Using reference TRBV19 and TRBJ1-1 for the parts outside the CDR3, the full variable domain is DGGITQSPKYLFRKEGQNVTLSCEQNLNHDAMYWYRQDPGQGLRLIYYSQIVNDFQKGDIAEGYSVSREKKESFPLTVTSAQKNPTAFYLCASSTDRGHTEAFFGQGTRLTVV.

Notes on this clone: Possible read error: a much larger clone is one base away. The CDR3 DNA sequence: TGTGCCAGCAGCTCCGTCTACGAGCAGTACTTC. It encodes CASSSVYEQYF. The rearrangement uses TRBV5-4 and TRBJ2-7; unclear D gene. V was trimmed by 3 bases and J by 3 bases, leaving 4 bases between them. Germline CDR1 and CDR2: SGHNT and YYREEE (reference sequence). CDR3 length: 11 amino acids. Filled out from reference TRBV5-4 and TRBJ2-7, the complete variable domain reads ETGVTQSPTHLIKTRGQQVTLRCSSQSGHNTVSWYQQALGQGPQFIFQYYREEENGRGNFPPRFSGLQFPNYSSELNVNALELDDSALYLCASSSVYEQYFGPGTRLTVT.

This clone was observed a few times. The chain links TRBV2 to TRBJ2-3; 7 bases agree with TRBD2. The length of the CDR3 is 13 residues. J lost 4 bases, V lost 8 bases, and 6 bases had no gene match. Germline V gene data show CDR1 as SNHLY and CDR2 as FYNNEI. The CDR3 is CASGTAGADTQYF. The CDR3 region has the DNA TGTGCCAGCGGGACTGCGGGGGCAGATACGCAGTATTTT.

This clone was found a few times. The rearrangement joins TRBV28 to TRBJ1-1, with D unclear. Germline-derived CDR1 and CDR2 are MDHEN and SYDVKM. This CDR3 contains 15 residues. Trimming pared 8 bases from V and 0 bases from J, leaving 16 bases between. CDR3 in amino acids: CASSFMAGMNTEAFF. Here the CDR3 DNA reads TGTGCCAGCTCGTTTATGGCAGGTATGAACACTGAAGCTTTCTTT.

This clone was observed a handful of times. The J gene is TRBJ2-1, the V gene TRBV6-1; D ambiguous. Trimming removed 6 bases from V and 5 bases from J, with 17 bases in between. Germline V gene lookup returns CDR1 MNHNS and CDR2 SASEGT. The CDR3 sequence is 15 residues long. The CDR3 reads CASRANRASNNEQFF. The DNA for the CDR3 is TGTGCCAGCAGAGCAAACCGGGCTTCGAACAATGAGCAGTTCTTC.

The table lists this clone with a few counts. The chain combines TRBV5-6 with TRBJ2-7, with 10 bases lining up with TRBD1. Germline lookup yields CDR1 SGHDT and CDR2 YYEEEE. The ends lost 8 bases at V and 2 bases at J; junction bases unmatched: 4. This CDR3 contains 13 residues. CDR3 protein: CASRDRGAYEQYF. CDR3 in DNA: TGTGCCAGTAGGGACAGGGGAGCCTACGAGCAGTACTTC.

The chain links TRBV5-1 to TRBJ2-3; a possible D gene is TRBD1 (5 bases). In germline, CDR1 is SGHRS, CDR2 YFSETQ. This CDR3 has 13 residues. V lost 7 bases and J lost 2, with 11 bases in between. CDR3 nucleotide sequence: TGCGCCAGCGCACAGGTGCTCACAGATACGCAGTATTTT. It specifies CASAQVLTDTQYF.

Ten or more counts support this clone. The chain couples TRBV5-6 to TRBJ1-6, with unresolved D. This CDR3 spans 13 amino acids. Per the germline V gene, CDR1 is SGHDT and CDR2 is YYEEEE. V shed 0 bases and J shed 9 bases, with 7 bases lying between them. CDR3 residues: CASSLGKTSPLHF. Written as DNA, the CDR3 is TGTGCCAGCAGCTTGGGCAAAACTTCACCCCTCCACTTT.

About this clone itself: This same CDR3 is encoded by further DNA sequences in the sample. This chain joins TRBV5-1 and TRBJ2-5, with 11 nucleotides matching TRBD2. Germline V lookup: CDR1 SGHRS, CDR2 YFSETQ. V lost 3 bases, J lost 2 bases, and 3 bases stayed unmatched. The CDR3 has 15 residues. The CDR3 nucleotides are TGCGCCAGCAGCTCAACTAGCGGGGGACAAGAGACCCAGTACTTC. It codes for CASSSTSGGQETQYF.

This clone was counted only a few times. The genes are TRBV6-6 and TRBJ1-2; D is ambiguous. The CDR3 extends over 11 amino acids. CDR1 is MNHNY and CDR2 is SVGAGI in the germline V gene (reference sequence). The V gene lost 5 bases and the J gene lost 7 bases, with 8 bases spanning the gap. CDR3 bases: TGTGCCAGCAGTCCCGCAGTTGGCTACACCTTC. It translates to CASSPAVGYTF.

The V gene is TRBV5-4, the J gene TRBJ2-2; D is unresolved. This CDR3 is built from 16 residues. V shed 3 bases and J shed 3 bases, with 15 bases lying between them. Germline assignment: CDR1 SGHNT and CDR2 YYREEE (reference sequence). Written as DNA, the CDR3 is TGTGCCAGCAGCTCTGGTGTCGCGTGGGACACCGGGGAGCTGTTTTTT. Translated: CASSSGVAWDTGELFF.

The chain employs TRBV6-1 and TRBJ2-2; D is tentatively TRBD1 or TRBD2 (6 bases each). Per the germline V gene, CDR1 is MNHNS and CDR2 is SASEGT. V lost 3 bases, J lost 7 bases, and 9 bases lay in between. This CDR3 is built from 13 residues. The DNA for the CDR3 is TGTGCCAGCAGTGATAGGGGGGTCGGGGAGCTGTTTTTT. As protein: CASSDRGVGELFF.

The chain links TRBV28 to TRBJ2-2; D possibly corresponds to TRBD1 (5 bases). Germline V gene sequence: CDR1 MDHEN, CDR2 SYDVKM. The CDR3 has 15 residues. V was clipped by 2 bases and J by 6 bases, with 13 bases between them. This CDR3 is CASSLTGRVSGELFF. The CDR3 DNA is TGTGCCAGCAGTTTAACGGGCAGGGTGTCCGGGGAGCTGTTTTTT.

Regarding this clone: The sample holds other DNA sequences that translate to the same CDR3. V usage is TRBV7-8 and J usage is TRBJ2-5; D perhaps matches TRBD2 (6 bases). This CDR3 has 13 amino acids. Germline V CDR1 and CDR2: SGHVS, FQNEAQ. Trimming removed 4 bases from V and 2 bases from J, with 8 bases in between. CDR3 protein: CASSSGLQETQYF. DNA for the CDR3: TGTGCCAGCAGCTCGGGACTGCAAGAGACCCAGTACTTC.

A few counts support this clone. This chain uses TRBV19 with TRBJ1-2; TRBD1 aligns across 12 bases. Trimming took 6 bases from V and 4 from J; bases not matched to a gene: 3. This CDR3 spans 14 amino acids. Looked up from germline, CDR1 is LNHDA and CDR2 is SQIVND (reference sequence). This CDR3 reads CASRPGQGAYGYTF. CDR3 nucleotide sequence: TGTGCCAGTAGACCGGGACAGGGGGCCTATGGCTACACCTTC. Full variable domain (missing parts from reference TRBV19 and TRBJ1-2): DGGITQSPKYLFRKEGQNVTLSCEQNLNHDAMYWYRQDPGQGLRLIYYSQIVNDFQKGDIAEGYSVSREKKESFPLTVTSAQKNPTAFYLCASRPGQGAYGYTFGSGTRLTVV.

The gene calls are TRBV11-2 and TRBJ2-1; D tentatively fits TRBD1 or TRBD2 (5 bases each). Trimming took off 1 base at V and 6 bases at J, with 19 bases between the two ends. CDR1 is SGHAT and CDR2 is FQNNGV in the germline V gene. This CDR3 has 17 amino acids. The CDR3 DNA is TGTGCCAGCAGCTTAGGACGAGGGGCAGGATGGAGCAATGAGCAGTTCTTC. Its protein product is CASSLGRGAGWSNEQFF.

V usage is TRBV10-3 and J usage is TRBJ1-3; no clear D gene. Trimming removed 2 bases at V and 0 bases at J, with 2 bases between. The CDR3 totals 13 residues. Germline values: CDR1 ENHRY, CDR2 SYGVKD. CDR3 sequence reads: CAISETSGNTIYF. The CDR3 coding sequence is TGTGCCATCAGTGAGACCTCTGGAAACACCATATATTTT.

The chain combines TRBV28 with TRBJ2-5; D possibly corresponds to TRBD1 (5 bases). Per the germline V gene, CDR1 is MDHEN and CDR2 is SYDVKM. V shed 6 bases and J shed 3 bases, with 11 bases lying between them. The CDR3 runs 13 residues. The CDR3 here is CASSQGREETQYF. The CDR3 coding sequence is TGTGCCAGCAGCCAGGGCAGGGAAGAGACCCAGTACTTC.

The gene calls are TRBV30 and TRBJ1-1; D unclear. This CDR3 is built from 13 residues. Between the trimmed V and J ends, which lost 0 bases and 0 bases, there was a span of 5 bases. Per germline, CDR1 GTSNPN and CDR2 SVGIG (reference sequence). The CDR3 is CAWSVTLNTEAFF. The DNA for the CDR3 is TGTGCCTGGAGTGTGACGCTGAACACTGAAGCTTTCTTT.

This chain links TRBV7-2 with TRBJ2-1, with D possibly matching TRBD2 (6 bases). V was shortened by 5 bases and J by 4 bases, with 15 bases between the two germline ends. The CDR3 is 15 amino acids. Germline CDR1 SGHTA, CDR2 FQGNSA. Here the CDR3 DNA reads TGTGCCAGCAGCCCCTCGCGCGGGACTTACAATGAGCAGTTCTTC. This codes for CASSPSRGTYNEQFF.

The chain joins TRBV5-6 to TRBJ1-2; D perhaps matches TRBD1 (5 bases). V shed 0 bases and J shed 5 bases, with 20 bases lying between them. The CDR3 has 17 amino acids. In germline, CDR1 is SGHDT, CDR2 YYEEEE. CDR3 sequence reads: CASSLESRGRPLYGYTF. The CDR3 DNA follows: TGTGCCAGCAGCTTGGAATCGCGGGGACGTCCGCTTTATGGCTACACCTTC.

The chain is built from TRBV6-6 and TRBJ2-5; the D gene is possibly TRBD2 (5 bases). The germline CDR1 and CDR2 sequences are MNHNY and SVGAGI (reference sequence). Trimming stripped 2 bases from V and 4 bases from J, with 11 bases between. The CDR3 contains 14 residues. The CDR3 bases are TGTGCCAGCAGTTACGCACTAGTAAGAGAGACCCAGTACTTC. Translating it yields CASSYALVRETQYF.

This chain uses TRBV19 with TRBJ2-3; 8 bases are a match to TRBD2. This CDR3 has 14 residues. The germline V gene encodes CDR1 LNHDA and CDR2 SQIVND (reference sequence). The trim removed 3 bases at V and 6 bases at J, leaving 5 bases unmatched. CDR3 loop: CASSIGRAVDTQYF. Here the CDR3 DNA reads TGTGCCAGTAGTATCGGGAGGGCCGTCGATACGCAGTATTTT. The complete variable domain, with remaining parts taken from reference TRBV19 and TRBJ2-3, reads DGGITQSPKYLFRKEGQNVTLSCEQNLNHDAMYWYRQDPGQGLRLIYYSQIVNDFQKGDIAEGYSVSREKKESFPLTVTSAQKNPTAFYLCASSIGRAVDTQYFGPGTRLTVL.

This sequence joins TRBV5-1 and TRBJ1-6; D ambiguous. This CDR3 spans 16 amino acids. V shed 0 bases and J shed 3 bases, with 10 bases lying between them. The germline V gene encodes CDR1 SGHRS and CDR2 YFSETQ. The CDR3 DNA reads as TGCGCCAGCAGCTTGGTAGGAGGGATCTATAATTCACCCCTCCACTTT. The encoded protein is CASSLVGGIYNSPLHF.

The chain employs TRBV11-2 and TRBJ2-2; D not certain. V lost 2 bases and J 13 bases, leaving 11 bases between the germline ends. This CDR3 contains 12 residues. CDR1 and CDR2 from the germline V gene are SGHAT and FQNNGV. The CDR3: CASSLIQGGLFF. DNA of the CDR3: TGTGCCAGCAGCTTAATACAAGGCGGGCTGTTTTTT.

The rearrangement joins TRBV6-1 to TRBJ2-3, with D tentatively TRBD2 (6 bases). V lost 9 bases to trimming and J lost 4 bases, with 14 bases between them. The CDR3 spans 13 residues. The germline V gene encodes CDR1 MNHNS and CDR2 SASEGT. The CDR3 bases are TGTGCCAGTGGTTCTAGCGCCCCAGATACGCAGTATTTT. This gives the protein CASGSSAPDTQYF.